This record looks at one TCR beta chain sequence and its context. The antigen remains undetermined. The CDR3 spans 16 residues. J was trimmed by 5 bases and V by 2 bases; bases with no gene match: 8. Per germline, CDR1 KGHDR and CDR2 SFDVKD. The use of a sample-barcoded 5' primer and a J-beta primer mix characterized a second PCR of roughly 6 to 11 cycles. MiXCR, run by TCRdb on the 5' RACE reads, gives a single entry per CDR3 protein. The sample comprises approximately 1.5 million distinct CDR3 sequences, about 35% of which are singletons, and roughly 12% rests with the top ten. This sample is drawn from a study of blood T cells in healthy people across ages. Findings and caveats of the study: Roughly linearly, TCR beta diversity per million T cells fell as age increased.

The sequenced material came from blood. This chain links TRBV24-1 with TRBJ2-3; TRBD1 aligns across 8 bases. The clonotype originates from a woman aged 25 to 39 in good health. The CDR3 DNA sequence: TGTGCCACCAGTGATTCAGGGGGCTCAGGAATAGATACGCAGTATTTT. Protein product: CATSDSGGSGIDTQYF.